The 26 T cell receptor beta chains listed next were all sequenced from one sample in a study of T cell repertoires in cytomegalovirus infection. TCRdb analysed the reads with MiXCR anew, one entry per CDR3 protein. The sample shows about 60,000 distinct CDR3 sequences, more than 25% of them seen only once. These TCRs' antigens remain unknown. Sequencing used PBMCs, sequenced either directly or after in vitro stimulation (not recorded which). These receptors all stem from a human donor in good health (CMV status not recorded). Some clones in this sample may be carry-over from other donors' samples.

The chain recombines TRBV7-2 with TRBJ1-2; D may be TRBD1 (5 bases). The CDR3 has 16 amino acids. V was shortened by 4 bases and J by 8 bases, with 23 bases between the two germline ends. Germline V lookup: CDR1 SGHTA, CDR2 FQGNSA. The chain's CDR3 is CASSSLTGTRADGYTF. The DNA of the CDR3 is TGTGCCAGCAGCTCTCTGACCGGGACCAGGGCGGACGGCTACACCTTC.

In this sample, this clonotype turned up a few times. The chain couples TRBV6-5 to TRBJ2-4; the D gene could be TRBD1 or TRBD2 (5 bases each). The CDR3 extends over 13 amino acids. Per the germline V gene, CDR1 is MNHEY and CDR2 is SVGAGI. V was clipped by 1 base and J by 7 bases, with 8 bases between them. The chain's CDR3 is CASSYFEGNIQYF. The CDR3, as DNA: TGTGCCAGCAGTTACTTCGAGGGGAACATTCAGTACTTC.

This clonotype occurred many times. This chain connects TRBV7-2 to TRBJ2-7, with TRBD1 matching over 11 bases. V dropped 5 bases and J dropped 4; count of bases not matched to a gene: 7. Germline V gives CDR1 SGHTA, CDR2 FQGNSA. The CDR3 sequence is 15 residues long. The chain's CDR3 is CASSPGDRGGYEQYF. Here the CDR3 DNA reads TGTGCCAGCAGCCCAGGGGACAGGGGGGGATACGAGCAGTACTTC.

This clonotype turned up a few times. The chain carries TRBV18 and TRBJ1-3; TRBD1 matches 7 bases. Trimming removed 4 bases from V and 0 bases from J; junction bases left unmatched: 6. CDR1 and CDR2 (germline): KGHSH, LQKENI. The CDR3 length is 16 residues. CDR3 bases: TGTGCCAGCTCACATGGACAGGCCTACTCTGGAAACACCATATATTTT. It yields the protein CASSHGQAYSGNTIYF.

Regarding this clonotype: The junction departs from the called germline gene at one end, perhaps through a read error. The J gene is TRBJ2-3, the V gene TRBV7-2; D is possibly TRBD2 (5 bases). In germline, CDR1 is SGHTA, CDR2 FQGNSA. The CDR3 length is 13 residues. The chain's CDR3 is CASSVPSTDSQYF. CDR3 nucleotide sequence: TGTGCCAGCTCCGTACCTAGCACAGATTCGCAGTATTTT.

This clonotype has a count of ten or more. The rearrangement uses TRBV7-8 and TRBJ1-6, with D perhaps matching TRBD1 (6 bases). Germline CDR1 is SGHVS and CDR2 is FQNEAQ. Trimming removed 5 bases from V and 7 bases from J, with 15 bases in between. The CDR3 has 15 residues. The CDR3: CASSPRRGGNSPLHF. The CDR3, as DNA: TGTGCCAGCAGCCCCAGACGGGGGGGCAATTCACCCCTCCACTTT.

The chain links TRBV7-8 to TRBJ1-5; D possibly corresponds to TRBD1 (6 bases). Germline values: CDR1 SGHVS, CDR2 FQNEAQ. The CDR3 is made up of 12 amino acids. V was clipped by 10 bases and J by 6 bases, with 13 bases between them. DNA for the CDR3: TGTGCCACCGGGGGCCCCGGTCAGCCCCAGCATTTT. Protein sequence: CATGGPGQPQHF. Variable domain in full (rest from reference TRBV7-8 and TRBJ1-5): GAGVSQSPRYKVAKRGQDVALRCDPISGHVSLFWYQQALGQGPEFLTYFQNEAQLDKSGLPSDRFFAERPEGSVSTLKIQRTQQEDSAVYLCATGGPGQPQHFGDGTRLSIL.

V and J are TRBV7-8 and TRBJ2-7; D is undetermined. Germline CDR1 is SGHVS and CDR2 is FQNEAQ. The V and J ends lost 5 bases and 1 base respectively, with 9 bases between them. CDR3 length: 13 residues. CDR3 protein: CASSLLGSYEQYF. In DNA, the CDR3 is TGTGCCAGCAGCCTGCTCGGATCCTACGAGCAGTACTTC.

In its sample, this clonotype was seen once. The chain joins TRBV19 to TRBJ1-5; possible D gene TRBD1, 6 bases. This CDR3 comprises 15 residues. Trimming shortened V by 7 bases and J by 1 base, and 14 bases separated the two germline ends. Germline assignment: CDR1 LNHDA and CDR2 SQIVND (reference sequence). The CDR3 nucleotides read TGTGCCAGTATATCCGGGACACTAAGCAATCAGCCCCAGCATTTT. Protein sequence: CASISGTLSNQPQHF.

In its sample, this clonotype was seen many times. The CDR3 bases are TGTGCCAGCAGCTTAGGCGAAGGAGACTATGGCTACACCTTC. Translation gives CASSLGEGDYGYTF. V and J are TRBV7-9 and TRBJ1-2; no clear D gene. Germline V gives CDR1 SEHNR, CDR2 FQNEAQ (reference sequence). Trimming stripped 1 base from V and 3 bases from J, with 9 bases between. This CDR3 has 14 amino acids. The complete variable domain, with remaining parts taken from reference TRBV7-9 and TRBJ1-2, reads DTGVSQNPRHKITKRGQNVTFRCDPISEHNRLYWYRQTLGQGPEFLTYFQNEAQLEKSRLLSDRFSAERPKGSFSTLEIQRTEQGDSAMYLCASSLGEGDYGYTFGSGTRLTVV.

The chain uses TRBV7-9 and TRBJ2-7, with 7 bases that match TRBD1. Trimming took 1 base from V and 4 from J; bases not matched to a gene: 7. CDR1 SEHNR and CDR2 FQNEAQ come from the germline V gene (reference sequence). The CDR3 loop spans 15 amino acids. This CDR3 is CASSLVTGDSYEQYF. The CDR3, as DNA: TGTGCCAGCAGCTTAGTCACAGGGGATTCGTACGAGCAGTACTTC.

The table lists this clonotype with a few counts. In DNA, the CDR3 is TGTGCCAGCAACGTAGCGGGAGGGGAAAATGAGCAGTTCTTC. Encoded protein: CASNVAGGENEQFF. This chain links TRBV11-2 with TRBJ2-1, with 11 bases matching TRBD2. Germline CDR1 is SGHAT and CDR2 is FQNNGV. The CDR3 totals 14 residues. V was pared by 7 bases and J by 7 bases, with 6 bases of the junction left unmatched. The entire variable domain, with the rest obtained from reference TRBV11-2 and TRBJ2-1, is as follows: EAGVAQSPRYKIIEKRQSVAFWCNPISGHATLYWYQQILGQGPKLLIQFQNNGVVDDSQLPKDRFSAERLKGVDSTLKIQPAKLEDSAVYLCASNVAGGENEQFFGPGTRLTVL.

There are a few counts of this clonotype. This chain uses TRBV2 with TRBJ2-5, with 9 bases aligning to TRBD1. Germline V gives CDR1 SNHLY, CDR2 FYNNEI. Trimming cost V 8 bases and J 4 bases; bases outside gene matches: 8. The CDR3 totals 14 residues. Here the CDR3 DNA reads TGTGCCAGCGGCCCAAACAGGGGGCCAGAGACCCAGTACTTC. This gives the protein CASGPNRGPETQYF.

This clonotype was recorded at least ten times. J is TRBJ1-3 and V is TRBV7-6; no clear D. Germline assignment: CDR1 SGHVS and CDR2 FNYEAQ. V dropped 1 base and J dropped 4 bases, with 11 bases sitting between them. This CDR3 is built from 15 residues. The CDR3 is CASSLVWGYGNTIYF. The CDR3 DNA reads as TGTGCCAGCAGCTTAGTTTGGGGTTACGGAAACACCATATATTTT. The full variable domain, in which reference TRBV7-6 and TRBJ1-3 provide the parts outside the CDR3, is GAGVSQSPRYKVTKRGQDVALRCDPISGHVSLYWYRQALGQGPEFLTYFNYEAQQDKSGLPNDRFSAERPEGSISTLTIQRTEQRDSAMYRCASSLVWGYGNTIYFGEGSWLTVV.

This clonotype was picked up a small number of times. The chain employs TRBV7-2 and TRBJ2-5, with no clear D. The CDR3 loop spans 15 amino acids. The germline V and J ends were trimmed by 5 bases and 2 bases, with 15 bases remaining between them. CDR1 is SGHTA and CDR2 is FQGNSA in the germline V gene. The CDR3 is CASSPRVGHQETQYF. Written as DNA, the CDR3 is TGTGCCAGCAGCCCCCGAGTTGGGCATCAAGAGACCCAGTACTTC.

V gene TRBV6-2 or TRBV6-3 combines with J gene TRBJ2-1; 13 nucleotides line up with TRBD2. Germline CDR1 and CDR2: MNHEY and SVGEGT. V dropped 6 bases and J dropped 4; count of bases not matched to a gene: 6. This CDR3 is built from 16 residues. The CDR3 is CASRVGLAGAYNEQFF. CDR3 coding DNA: TGTGCCAGCAGAGTCGGACTAGCGGGAGCATACAATGAGCAGTTCTTC.

The gene calls are TRBV7-2 and TRBJ2-3; 9 bases are a match to TRBD2. The length of the CDR3 is 12 residues. Germline V CDR1 and CDR2: SGHTA, FQGNSA. The trim removed 5 bases at V and 10 bases at J, leaving 4 bases unmatched. In nucleotides, the CDR3 is TGTGCCAGCAGCCTACGCGGGAGGGCGCAGTATTTT. This gives the protein CASSLRGRAQYF.

CDR3 nucleotides: TGTGCCAGCAGTTTGTGGGGTCTCAATCAGCCCCAGCATTTT. Its protein is CASSLWGLNQPQHF. The chain joins TRBV12-3 or TRBV12-4 to TRBJ1-5; D uncertain. The V gene lost 3 bases and the J gene lost 3 bases, with 9 bases spanning the gap. The CDR3 consists of 14 residues.

This chain connects TRBV6-2 or TRBV6-3 to TRBJ2-4; D not certain. CDR3 length: 14 residues. The V end was cut by 5 bases, the J end by 0 bases, with 8 bases between. Germline loops: CDR1 MNHEY, CDR2 SVGEGT. CDR3 sequence: CASSLLGAKNIQYF. The CDR3 nucleotides are TGTGCCAGCAGTCTCTTGGGAGCCAAAAACATTCAGTACTTC.

This clonotype was observed at least ten times. This rearrangement joins TRBV7-2 to TRBJ2-7; 7 nucleotides agree with TRBD1. Germline assignment: CDR1 SGHTA and CDR2 FQGNSA. Trimming took 5 bases from V and 4 from J; bases not matched to a gene: 11. The CDR3 is 15 residues long. DNA of the CDR3: TGTGCCAGCAGCCGTACCGGGACAGCCGCATACGAGCAGTACTTC. It is translated as CASSRTGTAAYEQYF.

The J gene is TRBJ2-1, the V gene TRBV7-9, with D perhaps TRBD2 (5 bases). Trimming stripped 3 bases from V and 5 bases from J, with 14 bases between. The CDR3 consists of 15 residues. Germline V lookup: CDR1 SEHNR, CDR2 FQNEAQ (reference sequence). CDR3 nucleotides: TGTGCCAGCAGCTTCGACCGACCGGGGAACAATGAGCAGTTCTTC. Residues: CASSFDRPGNNEQFF.

This clonotype was observed a few times. The V gene is TRBV7-2, the J gene TRBJ2-6, with a tentative D call TRBD1 (6 bases). CDR1 and CDR2 from the germline V gene are SGHTA and FQGNSA. V was pared by 5 bases and J by 2 bases, with 10 bases between. The CDR3 length is 15 residues. This CDR3 is CASSGNRAGANVLTF. The CDR3 DNA reads as TGTGCCAGCAGCGGAAACAGGGCTGGGGCCAACGTCCTGACTTTC.

This clonotype has only a few counts. This chain connects TRBV7-9 to TRBJ2-1; 7 nucleotides line up with TRBD2. Per germline, CDR1 SEHNR and CDR2 FQNEAQ (reference sequence). The CDR3 is 19 residues long. J lost 0 bases, V lost 1 base, and 12 bases had no gene match. In DNA form, the CDR3 reads TGTGCCAGCAGCTTAGGGGGACGTCGCGGGAGAGGCTCCTACAATGAGCAGTTCTTC. It codes for CASSLGGRRGRGSYNEQFF.

This clonotype was seen only a few times. V usage is TRBV28 and J usage is TRBJ1-1; tentatively, D is TRBD1 (6 bases). V dropped 5 bases and J dropped 2 bases, with 12 bases sitting between them. Germline loops: CDR1 MDHEN, CDR2 SYDVKM. The CDR3 is 14 amino acids. The CDR3 loop is CASSLLGGNTEAFF. The CDR3 nucleotides are TGTGCCAGCAGTCTTCTAGGGGGTAACACTGAAGCTTTCTTT.

For this clonotype: The DNA is left out, because the CDR3 cannot be placed on it with certainty; the CDR3 is given as TCRdb lists it. The V gene is TRBV12-3 or TRBV12-4, the J gene TRBJ1-1; the listed D gene, TRBD1, was not tested against the DNA. The CDR3 numbers 15 amino acids, ends counted. The CDR3: CASSILAGGRTEAFF.

This clonotype was seen a single time. As DNA, the CDR3 is TGTGCCAGCAGTGTCCTTTTGGCAGCCAACACTGAAGCTTTCTTT. Translation: CASSVLLAANTEAFF. This rearrangement joins TRBV6-8 to TRBJ1-1; D remains unclear. V was shortened by 5 bases and J by 2 bases, with 15 bases between the two germline ends. CDR3 length: 15 residues. Germline V gives CDR1 MNHGY, CDR2 SAAAGT.